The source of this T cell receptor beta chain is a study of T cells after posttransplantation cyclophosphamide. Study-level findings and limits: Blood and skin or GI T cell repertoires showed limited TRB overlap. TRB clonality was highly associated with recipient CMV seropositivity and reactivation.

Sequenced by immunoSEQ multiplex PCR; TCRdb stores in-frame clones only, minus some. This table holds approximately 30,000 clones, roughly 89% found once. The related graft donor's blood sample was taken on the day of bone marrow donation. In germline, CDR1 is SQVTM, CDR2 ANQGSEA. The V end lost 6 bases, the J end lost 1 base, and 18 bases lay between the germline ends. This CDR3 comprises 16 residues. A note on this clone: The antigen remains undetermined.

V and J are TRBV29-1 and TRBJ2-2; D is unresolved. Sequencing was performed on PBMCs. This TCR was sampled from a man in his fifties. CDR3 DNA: TGCAGCGTCACTTTAACGGGTCACATGAACACCGGGGAGCTGTTTTTT. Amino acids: CSVTLTGHMNTGELFF.